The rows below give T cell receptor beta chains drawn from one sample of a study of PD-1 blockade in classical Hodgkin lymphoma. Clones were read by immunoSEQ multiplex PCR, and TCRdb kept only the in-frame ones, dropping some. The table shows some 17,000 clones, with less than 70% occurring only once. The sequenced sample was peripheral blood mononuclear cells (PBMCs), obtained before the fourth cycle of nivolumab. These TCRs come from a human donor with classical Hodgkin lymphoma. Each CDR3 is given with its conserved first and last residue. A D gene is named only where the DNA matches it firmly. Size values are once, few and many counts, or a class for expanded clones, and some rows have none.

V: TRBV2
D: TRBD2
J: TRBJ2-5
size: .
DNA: TGTGCCAGCAAACAAGCGGGAGGTAGTGAGACCCAGTACTTC
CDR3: CASKQAGGSETQYF

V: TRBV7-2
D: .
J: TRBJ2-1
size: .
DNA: TGTGCCAGCAGTCGTACGGGGTCGGACCAGAATGAGCAGTTCTTC
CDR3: CASSRTGSDQNEQFF

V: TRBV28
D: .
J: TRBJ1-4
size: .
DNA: TGTGCCAGCAGTTTAGACGGGGGCCCGGTTGAAAAACTGTTTTTT
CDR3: CASSLDGGPVEKLFF

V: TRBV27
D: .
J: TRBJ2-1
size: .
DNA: TGTGCCAGCAGTTCGAGTCTCCGGGGGACGTCTATTTACAATGAGCAGTTCTTC
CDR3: CASSSSLRGTSIYNEQFF

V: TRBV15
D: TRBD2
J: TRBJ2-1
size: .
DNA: TGTGCCACCAGCAGAGATCCCAGCGGGATCTACAATGAGCAGTTCTTC
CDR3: CATSRDPSGIYNEQFF

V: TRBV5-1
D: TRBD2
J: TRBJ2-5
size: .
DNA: TGCGCCAGCACAAGCGGGATGAGGGTGGAGACCCAGTACTTC
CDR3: CASTSGMRVETQYF

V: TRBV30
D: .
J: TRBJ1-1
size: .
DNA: TGTGCCTGGAGTTTAACAGGGACTGAAGCTTTCTTT
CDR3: CAWSLTGTEAFF

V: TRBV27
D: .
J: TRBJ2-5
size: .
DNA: TGTGCCAGCAGTTTAAACGGACCGCAAGAGACCCAGTACTTC
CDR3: CASSLNGPQETQYF

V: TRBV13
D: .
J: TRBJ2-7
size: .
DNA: TGTGCCAGCAGCTCCAAGAAGGACGAGCAGTACTTC
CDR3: CASSSKKDEQYF

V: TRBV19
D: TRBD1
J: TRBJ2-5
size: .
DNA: TGTGCCAGTAGTATAGATCAGGGGGCAGGGGAGACCCAGTACTTC
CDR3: CASSIDQGAGETQYF

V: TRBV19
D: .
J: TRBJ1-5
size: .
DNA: TGTGCCAGTAGTATTAAGGGACCCAATCAGCCCCAGCATTTT
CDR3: CASSIKGPNQPQHF

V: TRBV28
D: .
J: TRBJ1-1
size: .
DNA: TGTGCCAGCAGTTCTCAACTGGGACGGACGCTTGGCGCAGCTTTCTTT
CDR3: CASSSQLGRTLGAAFF

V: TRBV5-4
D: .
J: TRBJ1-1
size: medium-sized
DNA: TGTGCCAGCAGCTTTGGGATAGGAGACACTGAAGCTTTCTTT
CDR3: CASSFGIGDTEAFF

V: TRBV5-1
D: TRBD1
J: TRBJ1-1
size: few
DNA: TGCGCCAGCAGCTTGAGGGGGCTGGGCGATATTACTGAAGCTTTCTTT
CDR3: CASSLRGLGDITEAFF

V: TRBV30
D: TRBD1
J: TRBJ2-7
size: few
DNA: TGTGCCTGGAGCCCCCAGGGGGCGCGCCGTTTCTACGAGCAGTACTTC
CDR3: CAWSPQGARRFYEQYF

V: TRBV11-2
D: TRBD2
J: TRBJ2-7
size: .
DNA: TGTGCCAGCAGCTCACTACTAGCGGTGTACGAGCAGTACTTC
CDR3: CASSSLLAVYEQYF

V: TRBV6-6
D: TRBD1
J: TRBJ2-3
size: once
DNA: TGTGCCAGCAGTTACACGGGACAGGGGCCAGATACGCAGTATTTT
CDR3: CASSYTGQGPDTQYF

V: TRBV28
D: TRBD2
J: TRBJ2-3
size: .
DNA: TGTGCCAGCAGTTGGGGACTAGCGGATACATTCTTGGATACGCAGTATTTT
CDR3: CASSWGLADTFLDTQYF

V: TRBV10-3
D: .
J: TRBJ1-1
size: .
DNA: TGTGCCATCAGTGAGTCCGCCCGGGGGGCTGAAGCTTTCTTT
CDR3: CAISESARGAEAFF

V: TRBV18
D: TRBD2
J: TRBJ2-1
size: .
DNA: TGTGCCGCAAGAGACGGCGGGAGGGCCTCTGAGCAGTTCTTC
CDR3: CAARDGGRASEQFF

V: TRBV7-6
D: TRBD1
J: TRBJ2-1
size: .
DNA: TGTGCCAGCAGCTTAGAGGCGTCAGGGGGCCGGAATGAGCAGTTCTTC
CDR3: CASSLEASGGRNEQFF

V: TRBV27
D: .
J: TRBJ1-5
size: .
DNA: TGTGCCAGCAGTCCCTTCCGGGGTCAGCCCCAGCATTTT
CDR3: CASSPFRGQPQHF

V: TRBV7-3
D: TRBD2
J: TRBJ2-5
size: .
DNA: TGTGCCAGCAGCGCGGGAGTGCAGGAGACCCAGTACTTC
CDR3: CASSAGVQETQYF

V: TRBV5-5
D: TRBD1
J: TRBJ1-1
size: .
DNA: TGTGCCAGCAGCTTCACAGGGGTAGCGAACACTGAAGCTTTCTTT
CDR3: CASSFTGVANTEAFF

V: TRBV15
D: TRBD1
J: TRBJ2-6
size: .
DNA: TGTGCCACCAGCAAAGGGGGCGAGTCTGGGGCCAACGTCCTGACTTTC
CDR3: CATSKGGESGANVLTF

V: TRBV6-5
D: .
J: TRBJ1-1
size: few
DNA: TGTGCCAGCAGTTACCGAGGGGGAAAAAACACTGAAGCTTTCTTT
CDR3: CASSYRGGKNTEAFF

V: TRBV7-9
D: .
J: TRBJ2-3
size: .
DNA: TGTGCCAGCAGCCCGGCGGACACAGATACGCAGTATTTT
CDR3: CASSPADTDTQYF